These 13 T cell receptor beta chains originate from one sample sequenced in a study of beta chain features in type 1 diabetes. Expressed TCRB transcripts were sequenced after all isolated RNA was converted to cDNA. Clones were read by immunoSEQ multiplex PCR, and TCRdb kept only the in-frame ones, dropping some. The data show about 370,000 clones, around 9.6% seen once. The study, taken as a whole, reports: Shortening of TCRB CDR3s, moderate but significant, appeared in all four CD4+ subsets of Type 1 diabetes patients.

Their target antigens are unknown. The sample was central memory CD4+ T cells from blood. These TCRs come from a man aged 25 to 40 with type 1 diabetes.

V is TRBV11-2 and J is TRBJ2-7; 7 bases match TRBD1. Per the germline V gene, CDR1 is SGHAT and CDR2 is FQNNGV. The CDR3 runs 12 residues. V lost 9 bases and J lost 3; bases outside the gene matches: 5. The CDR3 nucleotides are TGTGCCAGTCGCAGGACAGGCTACGAGCAGTACTTC. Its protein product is CASRRTGYEQYF.

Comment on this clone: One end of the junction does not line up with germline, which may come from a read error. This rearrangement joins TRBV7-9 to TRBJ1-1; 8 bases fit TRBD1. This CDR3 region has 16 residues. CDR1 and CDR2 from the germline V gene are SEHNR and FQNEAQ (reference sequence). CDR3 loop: CASSQDPGTGNTEAFF. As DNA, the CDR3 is TGCGCCAGCAGCCAAGATCCCGGGACAGGGAACACTGAAGCTTTCTTT.

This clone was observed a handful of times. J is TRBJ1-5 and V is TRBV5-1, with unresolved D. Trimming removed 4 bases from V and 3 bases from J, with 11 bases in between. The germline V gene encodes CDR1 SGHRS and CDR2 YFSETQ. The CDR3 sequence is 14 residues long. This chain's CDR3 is CASSPMDPNQPQHF. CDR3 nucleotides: TGCGCCAGCAGCCCGATGGATCCCAATCAGCCCCAGCATTTT.

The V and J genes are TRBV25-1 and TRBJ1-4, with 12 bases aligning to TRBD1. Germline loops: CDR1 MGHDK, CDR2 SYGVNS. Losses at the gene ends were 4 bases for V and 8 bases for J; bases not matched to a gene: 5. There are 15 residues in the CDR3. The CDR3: CASSGGTGGREKLFF. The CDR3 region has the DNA TGTGCCAGCAGTGGGGGGACAGGGGGCCGGGAAAAACTGTTTTTT.

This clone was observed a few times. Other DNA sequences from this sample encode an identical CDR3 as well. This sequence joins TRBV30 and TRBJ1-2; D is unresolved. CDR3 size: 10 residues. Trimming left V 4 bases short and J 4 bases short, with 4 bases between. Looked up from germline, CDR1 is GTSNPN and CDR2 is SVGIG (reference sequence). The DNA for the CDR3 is TGTGCCTGGAAAAGCTATGGCTACACCTTC. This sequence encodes CAWKSYGYTF.

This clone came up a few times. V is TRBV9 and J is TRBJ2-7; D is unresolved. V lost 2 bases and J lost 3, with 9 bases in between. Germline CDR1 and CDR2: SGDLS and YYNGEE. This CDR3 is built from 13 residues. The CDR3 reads CASSVKPDYEQYF. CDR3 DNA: TGTGCCAGCAGCGTGAAACCGGACTACGAGCAGTACTTC.

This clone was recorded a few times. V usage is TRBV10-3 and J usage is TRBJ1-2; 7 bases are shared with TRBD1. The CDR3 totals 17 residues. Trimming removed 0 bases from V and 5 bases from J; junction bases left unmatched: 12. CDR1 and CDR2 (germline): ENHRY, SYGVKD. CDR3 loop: CAISESLAGRGNYGYTF. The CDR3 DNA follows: TGTGCCATCAGTGAGTCTTTAGCTGGCAGGGGGAATTATGGCTACACCTTC.

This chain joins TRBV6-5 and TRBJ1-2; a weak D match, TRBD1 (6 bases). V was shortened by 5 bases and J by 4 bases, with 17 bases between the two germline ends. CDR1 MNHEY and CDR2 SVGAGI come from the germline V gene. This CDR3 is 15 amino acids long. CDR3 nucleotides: TGTGCCAGCAGTCCCTACGGCGGGGGGCTCTATGGCTACACCTTC. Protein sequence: CASSPYGGGLYGYTF.

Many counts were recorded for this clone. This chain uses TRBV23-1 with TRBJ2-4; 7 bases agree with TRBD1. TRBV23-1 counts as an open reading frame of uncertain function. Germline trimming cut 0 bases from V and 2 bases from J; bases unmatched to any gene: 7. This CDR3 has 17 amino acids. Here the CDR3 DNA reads TGCGCCAGCAGTCAATCGTGGTCAGGGGGTCCCAAAAACATTCAGTACTTC. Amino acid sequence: CASSQSWSGGPKNIQYF.

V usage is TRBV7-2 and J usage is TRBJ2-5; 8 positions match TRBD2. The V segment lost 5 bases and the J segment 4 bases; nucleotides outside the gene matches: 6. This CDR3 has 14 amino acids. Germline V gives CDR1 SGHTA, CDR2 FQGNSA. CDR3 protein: CASSPILAGETQYF. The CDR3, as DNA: TGTGCCAGCAGCCCCATTCTAGCGGGAGAGACCCAGTACTTC.

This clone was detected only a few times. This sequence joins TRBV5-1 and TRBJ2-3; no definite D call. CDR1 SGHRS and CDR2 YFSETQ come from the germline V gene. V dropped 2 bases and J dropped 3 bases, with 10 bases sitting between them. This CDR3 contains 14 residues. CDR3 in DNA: TGCGCCAGCAGCTTCCAGGCAGAAACAGATACGCAGTATTTT. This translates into CASSFQAETDTQYF.

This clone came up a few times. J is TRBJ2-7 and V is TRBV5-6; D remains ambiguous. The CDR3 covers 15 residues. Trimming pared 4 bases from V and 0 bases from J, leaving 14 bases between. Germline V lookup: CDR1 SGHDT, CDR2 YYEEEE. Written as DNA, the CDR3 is TGTGCCAGCAGCACTCTCGCGGACCTCTCCTACGAGCAGTACTTC. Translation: CASSTLADLSYEQYF.

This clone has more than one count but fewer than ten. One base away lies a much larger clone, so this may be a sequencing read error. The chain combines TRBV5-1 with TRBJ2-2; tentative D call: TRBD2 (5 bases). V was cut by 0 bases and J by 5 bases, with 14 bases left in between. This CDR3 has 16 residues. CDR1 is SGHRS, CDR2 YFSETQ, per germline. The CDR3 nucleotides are TGCGCCAGCAGCTTGGTGTGTACCCGCGGGACCGGGGAGCTGTTTTTT. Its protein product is CASSLVCTRGTGELFF.